These 11 T cell receptor beta chains originate from one sample sequenced in a study of cytomegalovirus exposure and HLA in healthy donors. Sequencing used immunoSEQ multiplex PCR; TCRdb keeps in-frame clones, though not all of them. This sample carries about 63,000 clones, more than 85% of them seen once, and the ten largest clones take 6% to 8.5%. Sequencing was done on a sample of PBMCs. The receptors originated from a woman aged 18-35 years in good health and CMV-seropositive.

The chain is built from TRBV7-3 and TRBJ2-1, with TRBD2 matching over 8 bases. CDR1 and CDR2 from the germline V gene are SGHTA and FQGTGA. CDR3 length: 16 amino acids. V lost 2 bases, J lost 6 bases, and 9 bases stayed unmatched. DNA for the CDR3: TGTGCCAGCAGCTTAGGTCCAGCGGGAGTGTTCAATGAGCAGTTCTTC. It codes for CASSLGPAGVFNEQFF. Drawing the rest from reference TRBV7-3 and TRBJ2-1, the complete variable domain is GAGVSQTPSNKVTEKGKYVELRCDPISGHTALYWYRQSLGQGPEFLIYFQGTGAADDSGLPNDRFFAVRPEGSVSTLKIQRTERGDSAVYLCASSLGPAGVFNEQFFGPGTRLTVL.

This chain uses TRBV5-4 with TRBJ2-3; 8 nucleotides line up with TRBD2. Trimming removed 4 bases from V and 7 bases from J; junction bases left unmatched: 8. The CDR3 extends over 14 amino acids. The V gene's germline CDR1 is SGHNT and CDR2 YYREEE (reference sequence). The CDR3 here is CASSPGGGTHTQYF. CDR3 DNA: TGTGCCAGCAGCCCGGGGGGGGGCACTCATACGCAGTATTTT.

This chain uses TRBV5-6 with TRBJ2-5; 8 bases align to TRBD2. The CDR3 spans 15 residues. V gave up 0 bases and J gave up 5 bases; unmatched junction bases: 6. Germline V gene sequence: CDR1 SGHDT, CDR2 YYEEEE. The CDR3 nucleotides read TGTGCCAGCAGCTTGGCGGGGGGGCAGACGGAGACCCAGTACTTC. This codes for CASSLAGGQTETQYF.

The chain couples TRBV30 to TRBJ2-1; 7 bases map to TRBD2. The CDR3 runs 14 residues. The trim removed 0 bases at V and 6 bases at J, leaving 5 bases unmatched. Germline assignment: CDR1 GTSNPN and CDR2 SVGIG (reference sequence). The DNA of the CDR3 is TGTGCCTGGAGTGTAACGGGAGGCTCCAATGAGCAGTTCTTC. This codes for CAWSVTGGSNEQFF.

The J gene is TRBJ2-3, the V gene TRBV29-1; D call uncertain. Germline assignment: CDR1 SQVTM and CDR2 ANQGSEA. Trimming removed 6 bases from V and 1 base from J, with 14 bases in between. The CDR3 length is 14 residues. The CDR3 region has the DNA TGCAGCGTGCGACCCCGAGGCGGCACAGATACGCAGTATTTT. Protein sequence: CSVRPRGGTDTQYF.

The chain has TRBV5-1 and TRBJ2-7; 11 nucleotides agree with TRBD1. V lost 0 bases to trimming and J lost 6 bases; unmatched junction nucleotides: 5. The CDR3 runs to 15 residues. Germline V CDR1 and CDR2: SGHRS, YFSETQ. The CDR3 sequence: CASSLDGTGGSEQYF. The CDR3 DNA reads as TGCGCCAGCAGCTTGGACGGGACAGGGGGGAGCGAGCAGTACTTC. Looking up the rest from reference TRBV5-1 and TRBJ2-7 gives the full variable domain: KAGVTQTPRYLIKTRGQQVTLSCSPISGHRSVSWYQQTPGQGLQFLFEYFSETQRNKGNFPGRFSGRQFSNSRSEMNVSTLELGDSALYLCASSLDGTGGSEQYFGPGTRLTVT.

This clone has a single count. This sequence joins TRBV29-1 and TRBJ2-7; TRBD2 is a possible D gene (6 bases). There are 14 residues in the CDR3. In germline, CDR1 is SQVTM, CDR2 ANQGSEA. Trimming removed 4 bases at V and 7 bases at J, with 20 bases between. CDR3 in amino acids: CSVGRAGPMREQYF. The CDR3 region has the DNA TGCAGCGTTGGAAGGGCGGGACCAATGCGGGAGCAGTACTTC.

V gene TRBV4-1 combines with J gene TRBJ2-2; 7 bases agree with TRBD2. Trimming cost V 1 base and J 4 bases; bases outside gene matches: 6. Germline V gene lookup returns CDR1 MGHRA and CDR2 YSYEKL. The CDR3 loop spans 16 amino acids. CDR3 DNA: TGCGCCAGCAGCCAAGCGATAGGGAGGGTCACCGGGGAGCTGTTTTTT. Its translation: CASSQAIGRVTGELFF.

The chain uses TRBV10-1 and TRBJ2-3, with 9 bases lining up with TRBD1. The germline V gene has CDR1 WNHNN and CDR2 SYGVQD (reference sequence). Unmatched junction bases numbered 6, after V lost 3 bases and J lost 5 bases. The CDR3 has 15 amino acids. The CDR3 region is CASSDLGDRVDTQYF. The CDR3 DNA sequence: TGCGCCAGCAGTGACTTGGGGGACAGGGTAGATACGCAGTATTTT.

V is TRBV9 and J is TRBJ2-1; D is perhaps TRBD2 (5 bases). Germline assignment: CDR1 SGDLS and CDR2 YYNGEE. Trimming shortened V by 2 bases and J by 7 bases, and 16 bases separated the two germline ends. The CDR3 extends over 15 amino acids. DNA for the CDR3: TGTGCCAGCAGCGTTGCTGGCAGAGGGTGGAATGAGCAGTTCTTC. This gives the protein CASSVAGRGWNEQFF.

This chain connects TRBV7-8 to TRBJ1-3; tentative D call: TRBD1 (5 bases). Trimming left V 5 bases short and J 3 bases short, with 14 bases between. The CDR3 has 15 residues. Germline V gives CDR1 SGHVS, CDR2 FQNEAQ. The CDR3 nucleotides are TGTGCCAGCAGCGCCGCCGGGACTTTTGGAAACACCATATATTTT. Residues: CASSAAGTFGNTIYF.